These 13 T cell receptor beta chains originate from one sample sequenced in a study of CD8 T cells in Susac syndrome. It was with random hexamers that about 0.45 to 1 ug RNA was reverse transcribed. TCRdb re-analysed the immunoSEQ multiplex PCR reads in MiXCR, keeping a single row per CDR3 protein. Of under 550,000 distinct CDR3 sequences listed, approximately 89% are singletons. Sequences were obtained from CD8+ T cells from PBMCs. Every receptor here comes from a human donor with multiple sclerosis.

The CDR3 is CASSIGWDLLGGNEQFF. Here the CDR3 DNA reads TGTGCCAGTAGTATCGGTTGGGACCTCCTGGGAGGCAATGAGCAGTTCTTC. The chain couples TRBV19 to TRBJ2-1; a weak D match, TRBD2 (6 bases). Trimming took 3 bases from V and 6 from J, leaving 21 bases between them. The length of the CDR3 is 17 residues. Germline values: CDR1 LNHDA, CDR2 SQIVND (reference sequence).

This chain links TRBV29-1 with TRBJ2-1; possibly TRBD1 or TRBD2 for D (5 bases each). V lost 5 bases and J 7 bases, leaving 15 bases between the germline ends. CDR1 and CDR2 from the germline V gene are SQVTM and ANQGSEA. The CDR3 is 13 residues long. CDR3 coding DNA: TGCAGCGTTTCCGGGACCCCAGAGAATGAGCAGTTCTTC. It encodes CSVSGTPENEQFF.

The chain carries TRBV27 and TRBJ1-1; the D is unclear. Germline values: CDR1 MNHEY, CDR2 SMNVEV (reference sequence). CDR3 size: 13 residues. With 2 bases removed from V and 4 bases from J, the gap between germline ends came to 8 bases. The CDR3 here is CASSLSKVTEAFF. For the CDR3, the DNA is TGTGCCAGCAGTTTAAGTAAGGTCACTGAAGCTTTCTTT.

As DNA, the CDR3 is TGTGCCATCATTAATTGGACCTTGGAAGTTTCCTACAATGAGCAGTTCTTC. It translates to CAIINWTLEVSYNEQFF. The V call is TRBV10-3, the J call TRBJ2-1, with D unresolved. The CDR3 spans 17 residues. The germline V gene has CDR1 ENHRY and CDR2 SYGVKD. V lost 7 bases and J 1 base, leaving 20 bases between the germline ends.

The V call is TRBV7-9, the J call TRBJ2-6, with D possibly matching TRBD1 (6 bases). With 5 bases removed from V and 0 bases from J, the gap between germline ends came to 20 bases. The CDR3 spans 19 residues. The germline gives CDR1 SEHNR, CDR2 FQNEAQ (reference sequence). The DNA for the CDR3 is TGTGCCAGCAGCCACTCAGTCCCAGGGGCCCACTCTGGGGCCAACGTCCTGACTTTC. Amino acids: CASSHSVPGAHSGANVLTF.

This sequence joins TRBV4-2 and TRBJ1-2, with D possibly TRBD1 on 5 matching bases. Germline-derived CDR1 and CDR2 are LGHNA and YNFKEQ. Trimming removed 4 bases from V and 4 bases from J, with 19 bases in between. CDR3 size: 16 residues. The CDR3 is CASSPTSTGDPYGYTF. Written as DNA, the CDR3 is TGTGCCAGCAGCCCCACCTCGACGGGGGACCCCTATGGCTACACCTTC.

The CDR3 DNA is TGCAGCGTGTCTTTGTTAGGCAATGAGCAGTTCTTC. It specifies CSVSLLGNEQFF. This chain joins TRBV29-1 and TRBJ2-1, with D uncertain. Trimming cost V 6 bases and J 6 bases, with 12 bases left between them. In germline, CDR1 is SQVTM, CDR2 ANQGSEA. CDR3 size: 12 residues.

The genes are TRBV5-6 and TRBJ1-3; perhaps TRBD1 as D (5 bases). Germline V gives CDR1 SGHDT, CDR2 YYEEEE. The V end was cut by 4 bases, the J end by 1 base, with 12 bases between. The CDR3 consists of 15 residues. CDR3 residues: CASSPMGGSGNTIYF. CDR3 DNA sequence: TGTGCCAGCAGCCCTATGGGGGGATCTGGAAACACCATATATTTT.

The gene calls are TRBV29-1 and TRBJ2-7; 7 nucleotides align to TRBD1. J gave up 1 base and V 7 bases, and 7 bases lay outside the gene matches. Looked up from germline, CDR1 is SQVTM and CDR2 is ANQGSEA. This CDR3 is built from 13 residues. The CDR3 nucleotides read TGCAGCGGCTCAGGGGGAACGTCCTACGAGCAGTACTTC. As protein: CSGSGGTSYEQYF.

The rearrangement links TRBV12-3 or TRBV12-4 to TRBJ2-7, with 7 bases aligning to TRBD2. CDR3 length: 13 residues. V was clipped by 5 bases and J by 3 bases; unmatched bases: 4. CDR3 region: CASSSGKFYEQYF. DNA of the CDR3: TGTGCCAGCAGTAGCGGGAAATTCTACGAGCAGTACTTC.

This chain links TRBV3-1 with TRBJ1-1, with D unclear. The germline V gene encodes CDR1 LGHDT and CDR2 YNNKEL (reference sequence). CDR3 length: 15 amino acids. V was trimmed by 0 bases and J by 0 bases, leaving 8 bases between them. The chain's CDR3 is CASSQDAELNTEAFF. CDR3 in DNA: TGTGCCAGCAGCCAAGATGCAGAATTGAACACTGAAGCTTTCTTT.

The V call is TRBV6-5, the J call TRBJ2-1; 8 bases match TRBD1. Trimming took 4 bases from V and 8 from J; bases not matched to a gene: 10. The CDR3 is made up of 15 amino acids. Germline CDR1 is MNHEY and CDR2 is SVGAGI. This CDR3 reads CASSSGTGRLDEQFF. The CDR3 coding sequence is TGTGCCAGCAGTTCCGGGACAGGTCGGTTGGATGAGCAGTTCTTC.

This chain links TRBV5-1 with TRBJ1-4; 7 nucleotides line up with TRBD1. J lost 3 bases, V lost 4 bases, and 6 bases had no gene match. The CDR3 has 15 residues. Looked up from germline, CDR1 is SGHRS and CDR2 is YFSETQ. CDR3 amino acids: CASSLGDRPNEKLFF. CDR3 nucleotide sequence: TGCGCCAGCAGCCTGGGGGACAGACCTAATGAAAAACTGTTTTTT.